This T cell receptor (beta chain) originates from a study of T cells after yellow fever vaccination. General study points: The presence of abundant clonotypes contaminating from the bulk population was possible in FACS-sorted repertoires. The booster saw the reappearance of most primary-vaccination clones (96% CD4, roughly 87% CD8).

From germline, CDR1 is MNHEY and CDR2 SVGEGT. V lost 6 bases to trimming and J lost 5 bases; unmatched junction nucleotides: 4. There are 13 residues in the CDR3. Regarding this clonotype: Its specificity is unknown.

One entry per CDR3 protein results from TCRdb running MiXCR on the 5' RACE reads. The sample has approximately 610,000 distinct CDR3 sequences, around 17% seen once. This sequence joins TRBV6-2 or TRBV6-3 and TRBJ1-1; 9 nucleotides match TRBD1. The material sequenced was PBMCs, taken 4 to 6 days after the first yellow fever vaccination. The TCR comes from a man aged 18 to 30 who received the YFV17D yellow fever vaccine. In DNA form, the CDR3 reads TGTGCCAGCAGGAGACAGGGGGAGACTGAAGCTTTCTTT. As protein: CASRRQGETEAFF.